The 5 T cell receptor beta chains below were found in one sample sequenced in a study of long-term antiretroviral therapy in people with HIV. Researchers report immunoSEQ v3.0 was run at survey level. Method: immunoSEQ multiplex PCR; TCRdb's copy keeps in-frame clones and lacks some. The table shows 44,000 or so clones, with nearly 95% occurring only once. Sequenced here: unsorted PBMCs, sampled 3.7 years after starting antiretroviral therapy. The receptors were gathered from a woman aged 45-60 years with HIV.

The rearrangement links TRBV19 to TRBJ2-6; tentative D call: TRBD1 (6 bases). Germline V lookup: CDR1 LNHDA, CDR2 SQIVND (reference sequence). V shed 5 bases and J shed 0 bases, with 11 bases lying between them. The CDR3 totals 16 residues. CDR3: CASSASGASGANVLTF. As DNA, the CDR3 is TGTGCCAGTAGTGCCTCAGGGGCCTCTGGGGCCAACGTCCTGACTTTC. The variable domain in full, completed from reference TRBV19 and TRBJ2-6, reads DGGITQSPKYLFRKEGQNVTLSCEQNLNHDAMYWYRQDPGQGLRLIYYSQIVNDFQKGDIAEGYSVSREKKESFPLTVTSAQKNPTAFYLCASSASGASGANVLTFGAGSRLTVL.

The chain combines TRBV4-1 with TRBJ1-1, with D unresolved. V lost 1 base, J lost 5 bases, and 11 bases lay in between. Germline V gene lookup returns CDR1 MGHRA and CDR2 YSYEKL. The CDR3 has 14 amino acids. CDR3: CASSQGVPRTEAFF. CDR3 DNA: TGCGCCAGCAGCCAAGGGGTTCCCCGAACTGAAGCTTTCTTT.

By sample fraction, this clone is medium-sized (0.01 to 0.1%). V usage is TRBV25-1 and J usage is TRBJ2-3; D is undetermined. Trimming pared 3 bases from V and 7 bases from J, leaving 8 bases between. Germline V CDR1 and CDR2: MGHDK, SYGVNS. The CDR3 runs to 12 residues. CDR3 sequence (DNA): TGTGCCAGCAGTGAGATCCTCCATACGCAGTATTTT. Translated, it gives CASSEILHTQYF.

On this clone itself: An end of the junction differs from the germline gene, which may be a read error. The chain combines TRBV6-5 with TRBJ1-1, with D perhaps matching TRBD1 (5 bases). The CDR3 loop spans 14 amino acids. CDR1 is MNHEY and CDR2 is SVGAGI in the germline V gene. CDR3 loop: CRVQGRRQDTEAFF. As DNA, the CDR3 is TGCAGAGTCCAGGGACGACGACAAGACACTGAAGCTTTCTTT.

The J gene is TRBJ1-2, the V gene TRBV7-2; TRBD1 matches at 7 bases. Losses at the gene ends were 4 bases for V and 5 bases for J; bases not matched to a gene: 10. CDR3 length: 15 residues. Germline lookup yields CDR1 SGHTA and CDR2 FQGNSA. The CDR3 coding sequence is TGTGCCAGCAGCTCGAAGGGACAGAGCACGTATGGCTACACCTTC. It yields the protein CASSSKGQSTYGYTF.